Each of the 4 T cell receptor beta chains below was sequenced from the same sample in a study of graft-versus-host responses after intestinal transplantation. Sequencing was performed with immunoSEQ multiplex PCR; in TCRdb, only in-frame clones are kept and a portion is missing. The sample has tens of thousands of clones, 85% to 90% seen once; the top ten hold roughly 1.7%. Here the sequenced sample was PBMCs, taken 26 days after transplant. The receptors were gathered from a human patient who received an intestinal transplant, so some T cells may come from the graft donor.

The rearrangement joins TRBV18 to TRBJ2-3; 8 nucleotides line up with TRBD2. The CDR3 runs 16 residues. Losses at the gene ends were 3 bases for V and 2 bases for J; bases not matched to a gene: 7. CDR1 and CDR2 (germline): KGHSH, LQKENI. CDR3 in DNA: TGTGCCAGCTCACCTCTGGCTAGCGGGTTCACAGATACGCAGTATTTT. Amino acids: CASSPLASGFTDTQYF. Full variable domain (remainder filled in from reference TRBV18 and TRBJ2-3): NAGVMQNPRHLVRRRGQEARLRCSPMKGHSHVYWYRQLPEEGLKFMVYLQKENIIDESGMPKERFSAEFPKEGPSILRIQQVVRGDSAAYFCASSPLASGFTDTQYFGPGTRLTVL.

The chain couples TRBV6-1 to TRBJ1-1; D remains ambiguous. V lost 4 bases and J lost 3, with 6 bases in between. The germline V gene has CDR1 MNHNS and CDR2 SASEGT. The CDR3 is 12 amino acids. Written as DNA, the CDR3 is TGTGCCAGCAGTGTACTCGACACTGAAGCTTTCTTT. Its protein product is CASSVLDTEAFF.

The chain's CDR3 is CASSFGQGGGGYGYTF. For the CDR3, the DNA is TGTGCCAGCAGTTTTGGACAGGGGGGGGGCGGCTATGGCTACACCTTC. The J gene is TRBJ1-2, the V gene TRBV27; 10 positions agree with TRBD1. The V segment lost 3 bases and the J segment 4 bases; nucleotides outside the gene matches: 8. CDR1 is MNHEY and CDR2 is SMNVEV in the germline V gene (reference sequence). CDR3 length equals 16 residues.

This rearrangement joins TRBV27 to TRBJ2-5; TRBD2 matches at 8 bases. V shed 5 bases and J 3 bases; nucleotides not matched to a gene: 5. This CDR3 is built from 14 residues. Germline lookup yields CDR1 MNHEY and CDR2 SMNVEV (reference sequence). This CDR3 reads CASSTGLAKETQYF. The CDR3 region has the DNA TGTGCCAGCAGTACCGGACTAGCAAAAGAGACCCAGTACTTC.